The 8 T cell receptor beta chains below all came from one sample that was sequenced in a study of blood T cells in healthy people across ages. The authors ran a second PCR of 7 to 11 cycles using a sample-barcoded 5' primer and a J-beta primer mix. TCRdb reprocessed the 5' RACE reads with MiXCR, giving one entry per CDR3 protein. The table shows fewer than 2,000,000 distinct CDR3 sequences, with about 31% occurring only once. Sequencing was performed on blood. These receptors originate from a woman aged 25 to 39 in good health.

This clonotype has only a few counts. V and J are TRBV28 and TRBJ2-1; 8 bases are shared with TRBD2. From germline, CDR1 is MDHEN and CDR2 SYDVKM. V lost 0 bases, J lost 1 base, and 8 bases stayed unmatched. This CDR3 has 18 amino acids. This CDR3 is CASSLWSSGNPSYNEQFF. In DNA, the CDR3 is TGTGCCAGCAGTTTATGGAGTAGCGGGAACCCTTCCTACAATGAGCAGTTCTTC.

This clonotype was picked up a small number of times. The chain couples TRBV5-1 to TRBJ1-6; 9 nucleotides match TRBD1. Germline V gene sequence: CDR1 SGHRS, CDR2 YFSETQ. CDR3 length: 15 residues. V trimming: 4 bases; J trimming: 10 bases; junction bases outside the gene matches: 9. This CDR3 is CASSTSTGGGSPLHF. The CDR3 DNA sequence: TGCGCCAGCAGCACCTCAACAGGGGGCGGGTCACCCCTCCACTTT.

The J gene is TRBJ2-7, the V gene TRBV5-1; 13 nucleotides align to TRBD2. Looked up from germline, CDR1 is SGHRS and CDR2 is YFSETQ. This CDR3 has 18 residues. Germline trimming cut 3 bases from V and 7 bases from J; bases unmatched to any gene: 16. For the CDR3, the DNA is TGCGCCAGCAGCTACCCCGGGACTAGCGGGATGGGTTACAATGAGCAGTACTTC. As protein: CASSYPGTSGMGYNEQYF.

As concerns this clonotype: One end of the junction fails to match germline, which may point to a read error. The rearrangement uses TRBV5-1 and TRBJ1-1; 7 bases are shared with TRBD1. The CDR3 extends over 15 amino acids. Germline CDR1 SGHRS, CDR2 YFSETQ. The CDR3 here is CANSLARGLNTEAFF. CDR3 nucleotides: TGCGCCAACAGCTTGGCTAGGGGGCTGAACACTGAAGCTTTCTTT. Based on the CDR3 plus reference TRBV5-1 and TRBJ1-1, the full variable domain is KAGVTQTPRYLIKTRGQQVTLSCSPISGHRSVSWYQQTPGQGLQFLFEYFSETQRNKGNFPGRFSGRQFSNSRSEMNVSTLELGDSALYLCANSLARGLNTEAFFGQGTRLTVV.

A few counts support this clonotype. The CDR3 DNA is TGTGCCAGCAGCCCAGAGATGGGGATTTACGAGCAGTACTTC. It encodes CASSPEMGIYEQYF. The rearrangement joins TRBV11-2 to TRBJ2-4, with D unclear. The last part of the DNA fits TRBJ2-7 better; the J call may be wrong. Germline CDR1 and CDR2: SGHAT and FQNNGV. The length of the CDR3 is 14 residues.

This chain links TRBV30 with TRBJ2-5; TRBD1 aligns across 8 bases. TRBJ2-7 matches the DNA end more closely, so the J call is doubtful. This CDR3 comprises 16 residues. CDR1 and CDR2 from the germline V gene are GTSNPN and SVGIG (reference sequence). The CDR3 loop is CAWSVGQGAQKDEQYF. CDR3 bases: TGTGCCTGGAGTGTAGGGCAGGGGGCGCAGAAGGACGAGCAGTACTTC.

This clonotype has more than one count but fewer than ten. This chain connects TRBV28 to TRBJ2-3; 12 bases are a match to TRBD2. V lost 6 bases and J lost 5; bases outside the gene matches: 9. This CDR3 is 16 amino acids long. CDR1 MDHEN and CDR2 SYDVKM come from the germline V gene. The CDR3 loop is CASSNLAGGPEDTQYF. DNA of the CDR3: TGTGCCAGCAGCAACCTAGCGGGAGGGCCAGAAGATACGCAGTATTTT.

About this clonotype: A much larger clone lies one base from this, so it may be a read error. The chain uses TRBV4-2 and TRBJ2-7; 9 bases align to TRBD2. Germline V gene sequence: CDR1 LGHNA, CDR2 YNFKEQ. The CDR3 is made up of 16 amino acids. CDR3 protein: CASSQLAGLEAYGQYF. For the CDR3, the DNA is TGTGCCAGCAGCCAACTAGCGGGACTAGAGGCCTACGGGCAGTACTTC.